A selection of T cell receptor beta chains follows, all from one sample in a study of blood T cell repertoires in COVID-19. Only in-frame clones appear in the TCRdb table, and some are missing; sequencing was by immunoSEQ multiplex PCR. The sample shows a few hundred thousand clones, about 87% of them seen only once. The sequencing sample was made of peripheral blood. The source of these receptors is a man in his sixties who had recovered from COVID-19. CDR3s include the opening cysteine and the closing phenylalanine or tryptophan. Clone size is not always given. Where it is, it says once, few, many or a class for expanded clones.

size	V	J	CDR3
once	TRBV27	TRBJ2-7	CAALGGDSWYEQYF
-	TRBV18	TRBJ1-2	CASSPTTESSYYGYTF
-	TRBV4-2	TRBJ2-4	CASSQDVTGEAKNIQYF
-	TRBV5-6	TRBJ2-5	CASSLGDRGRKTQYF
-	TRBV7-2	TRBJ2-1	CASSLSTRVVLWNEQFF
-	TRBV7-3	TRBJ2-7	CASSAKRGSYEQYF
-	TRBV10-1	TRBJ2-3	CASSESAGDRTDTQYF
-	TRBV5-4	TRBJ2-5	CASSLRSGVRETQYF
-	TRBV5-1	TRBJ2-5	CASSRGQGFSLETQYF
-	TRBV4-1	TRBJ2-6	CASSQDMVPSSGANVLTF
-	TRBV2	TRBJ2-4	CASRLGQGVNIQYF
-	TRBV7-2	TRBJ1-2	CASSLLSGYTF
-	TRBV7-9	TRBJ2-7	CASSLGGSPVEQYF
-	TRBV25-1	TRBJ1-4	CASSDLSRGKEEKLFF
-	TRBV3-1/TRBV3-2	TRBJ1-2	CASSVVGQGVDRFRGYTF
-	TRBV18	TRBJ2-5	CASSPTSGVNPMQETQYF
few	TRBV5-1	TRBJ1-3	CASSLGASGNTIYF
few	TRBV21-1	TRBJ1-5	CASSKGQGDQPQHF
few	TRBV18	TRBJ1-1	CASSPKGTTGSTEAFF
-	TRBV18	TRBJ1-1	CASSLDRNTEAFF
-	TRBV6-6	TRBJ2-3	CASRVFGYGSTDTQYF
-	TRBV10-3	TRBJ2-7	CAIREGQGAPRGYEQYF
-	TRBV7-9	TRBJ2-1	CASSPFPEQFF
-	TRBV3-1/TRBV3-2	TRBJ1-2	CASSQDPGQGNYGYTF
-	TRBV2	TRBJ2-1	CASSGDTRQFF
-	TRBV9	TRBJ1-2	CASSPRDRGLAPGYTF
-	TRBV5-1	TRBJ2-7	CASSLDPPTGGSYEQYF
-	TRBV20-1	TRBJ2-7	CSAFSLAPKYF
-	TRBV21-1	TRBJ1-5	CASSKGTGREGGNQPQHF
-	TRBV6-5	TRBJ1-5	CASSGQLSNQPQHF
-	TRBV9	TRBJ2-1	CASSGRRGGLSARINEQFF
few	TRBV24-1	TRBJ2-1	CATSDATGKTGPSSYNEQFF
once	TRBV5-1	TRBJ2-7	CASGTGPYEQYF
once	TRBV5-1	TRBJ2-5	CASSKTSGSQETQYF
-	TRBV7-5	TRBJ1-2	CARSPGFRTGGLYGYTF
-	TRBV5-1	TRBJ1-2	CASSLDRGINYGYTF
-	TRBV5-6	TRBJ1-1	CASLRRGMRNTEAFF
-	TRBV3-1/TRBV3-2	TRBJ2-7	CASSMGAGGDEQYF
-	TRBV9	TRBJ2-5	CASSVTPGYQETQYF
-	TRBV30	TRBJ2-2	CAWTAGLAGSRTGELFF
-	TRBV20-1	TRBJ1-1	CSAWDRSVFF
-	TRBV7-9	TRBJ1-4	CASSLVGQAGEKLFF
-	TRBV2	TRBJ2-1	CASSETPSGGHEQFF
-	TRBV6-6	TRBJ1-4	CASSLTGGLFF
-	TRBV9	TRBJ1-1	CASQRGAGTEAFF
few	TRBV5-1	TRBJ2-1	CASSYRTSGGHNNEQFF
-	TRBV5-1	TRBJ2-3	CASSLSWGGRTDTQYF
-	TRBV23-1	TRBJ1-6	CARSGPGTGNSPLHF
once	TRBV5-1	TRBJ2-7	CASSTGQEQYF
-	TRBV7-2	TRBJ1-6	CASSPVGSNSPLHF
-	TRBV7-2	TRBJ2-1	CASSRGLAGGLRNEQFF
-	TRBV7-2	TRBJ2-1	CASSLEGVSNEQFF
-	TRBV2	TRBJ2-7	CASSRRRASYEQYF
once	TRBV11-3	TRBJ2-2	CASSLTERGRKTNTGELFF
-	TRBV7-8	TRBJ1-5	CASSLGFGSGNQPQHF